This TCR beta chain was recorded in a study of cytomegalovirus exposure and HLA in healthy donors. The PCR employed 60 Vbeta primers together with 13 Jbeta primers. Assay: immunoSEQ multiplex PCR; the TCRdb copy retains only in-frame clones and omits some. The sample carries about 120,000 clones, around 10% recorded once. Source material: PBMCs. The clonotype originates from a man younger than 45 in good health and CMV-seronegative.

CDR3 in DNA: TGTGCCAGCAGCGCTACAAGCGGACCCTACGAGCAGTACTTC. This translates into CASSATSGPYEQYF. The chain joins TRBV9 to TRBJ2-7; TRBD2 is a possible D gene (5 bases). Germline V gene data show CDR1 as SGDLS and CDR2 as YYNGEE. The CDR3 contains 14 residues. Trimming pared 3 bases from V and 2 bases from J, leaving 12 bases between.